This TCR beta chain was documented in a study of cytomegalovirus exposure and HLA in healthy donors. Germline V CDR1 and CDR2: ENHRY, SYGVKD. This CDR3 has 11 residues. V was clipped by 10 bases and J by 11 bases, with 15 bases between them. PCR was performed using 60 Vbeta and 13 Jbeta primers. TCRdb keeps only in-frame clones here, not all; method: immunoSEQ multiplex PCR. The table has 55,000 to 65,000 clones, around 77% seen once. Study-level results: Reportedly, fewer N-insertions than the approximately 680-donor mean appeared in an Asian-associated ancestry cluster in a later analysis. In vitro checks showed that a few CMV-associated chains really do target CMV antigens.

About this clone itself: As yet, its antigen is unknown.

The sequenced material came from PBMCs. The receptor was isolated from a middle-aged woman in good health and CMV-seropositive. The chain uses TRBV10-3 and TRBJ1-5; no firm D call. DNA for the CDR3: TGTGCCACCGGAGAGGGCCTAGCCCAGCATTTT. It specifies CATGEGLAQHF.